The next 28 T cell receptor beta chains were all read from a single sample in a study of blood T cell repertoires in COVID-19. Using immunoSEQ multiplex PCR, the repertoire was profiled, and TCRdb retains in-frame clones only, with some absent. The data contain 53,000 or so clones, approximately 90% of them seen just once; the ten biggest clones take up 3% to 4%. Material for sequencing was peripheral blood. The receptors shown here come from a human donor in a cohort sampled during active COVID-19.

V is TRBV10-1 and J is TRBJ2-3; TRBD1 aligns across 7 bases. CDR1 is WNHNN and CDR2 is SYGVQD in the germline V gene (reference sequence). J gave up 0 bases and V 4 bases, and 4 bases lay outside the gene matches. This CDR3 has 15 residues. In DNA, the CDR3 is TGCGCCAGCAGTGGGGACAGAGGAAGCACAGATACGCAGTATTTT. Its protein is CASSGDRGSTDTQYF.

The V call is TRBV3-1 (or the pseudogene TRBV3-2), the J call TRBJ2-1, with D possibly being TRBD2 (6 bases). V was trimmed by 0 bases and J by 4 bases, leaving 13 bases between them. CDR3 length equals 16 residues. In germline, CDR1 is LGHDT, CDR2 YNNKEL (reference sequence). The CDR3 spells CASSQDLRGPYNEQFF. CDR3 nucleotides: TGTGCCAGCAGCCAAGATTTGCGGGGTCCTTACAATGAGCAGTTCTTC.

The rearrangement links TRBV4-3 to TRBJ1-5; D is uncertain. Germline V gene data show CDR1 as LGHNA and CDR2 as YSLEER. V was trimmed by 0 bases and J by 5 bases, leaving 11 bases between them. The CDR3 spans 15 residues. The CDR3 region has the DNA TGCGCCAGCAGCCAAGATCTCACTCCCTATCAGCCCCAGCATTTT. This encodes CASSQDLTPYQPQHF.

The chain has TRBV5-1 and TRBJ1-1; D may be TRBD1 (5 bases). The V gene's germline CDR1 is SGHRS and CDR2 YFSETQ. The CDR3 runs 14 residues. V was trimmed by 4 bases and J by 3 bases, leaving 13 bases between them. The CDR3 DNA sequence: TGCGCCAGCAGCCCCCCATGGGGGGACACTGAAGCTTTCTTT. Amino acid sequence: CASSPPWGDTEAFF.

This chain joins TRBV7-2 and TRBJ2-5, with D possibly TRBD2 on 6 matching bases. V was clipped by 4 bases and J by 4 bases, with 13 bases between them. CDR3 length equals 14 residues. Germline CDR1 is SGHTA and CDR2 is FQGNSA. CDR3 bases: TGTGCCAGCAGCTCGAACGGGGGAATAGAGACCCAGTACTTC. It specifies CASSSNGGIETQYF.

V and J are TRBV12-3 or TRBV12-4 and TRBJ1-2; weak D call: TRBD1 (5 bases). V lost 5 bases to trimming and J lost 1 base, with 8 bases between them. The CDR3 is 13 amino acids. CDR3 in amino acids: CASSPRVNYGYTF. The CDR3 nucleotides read TGTGCCAGCAGTCCCAGGGTTAACTATGGCTACACCTTC.

The J gene is TRBJ1-2, the V gene TRBV27; tentative D call: TRBD1 (5 bases). Looked up from germline, CDR1 is MNHEY and CDR2 is SMNVEV (reference sequence). Trimming cost V 4 bases and J 4 bases, with 10 bases left between them. The CDR3 runs to 13 residues. This CDR3 is CASSYDSGYGYTF. The CDR3 coding sequence is TGTGCCAGCAGTTACGACAGTGGCTATGGCTACACCTTC.

The gene calls are TRBV4-3 and TRBJ1-6; 7 bases are a match to TRBD1. The CDR3 has 15 residues. V gave up 5 bases and J gave up 7 bases; unmatched junction bases: 8. The germline gives CDR1 LGHNA, CDR2 YSLEER. DNA for the CDR3: TGCGCCAGCAGCACCCGGGACAGCAGAAATTCACCCCTCCACTTT. As protein: CASSTRDSRNSPLHF.

The chain couples TRBV24-1 to TRBJ2-1; 7 nucleotides match TRBD2. With V trimmed by 7 bases and J by 8 bases, 4 bases remained unmatched. The CDR3 is made up of 12 amino acids. Germline lookup yields CDR1 KGHDR and CDR2 SFDVKD. The chain's CDR3 is CATSRTSYEQFF. The CDR3 region has the DNA TGTGCCACCAGCCGGACTAGTTATGAGCAGTTCTTC.

The genes are TRBV18 and TRBJ2-5; the match to TRBD2 covers 10 bases. The germline V gene has CDR1 KGHSH and CDR2 LQKENI. V was pared by 3 bases and J by 0 bases, with 19 bases of the junction left unmatched. The CDR3 runs 21 residues. DNA for the CDR3: TGTGCCAGCTCACCTCGGGATTTCGGAGTAGCGGGGGGCCTGTACCAAGAGACCCAGTACTTC. Translating gives CASSPRDFGVAGGLYQETQYF.

This chain uses TRBV19 with TRBJ1-5; D is unresolved. Germline V gives CDR1 LNHDA, CDR2 SQIVND (reference sequence). Trimming stripped 3 bases from V and 6 bases from J, with 12 bases between. The CDR3 covers 14 residues. DNA of the CDR3: TGTGCCAGTAGTATTGGCCGAAATATTCAGCCCCAGCATTTT. Its protein product is CASSIGRNIQPQHF. Complete variable domain (other parts from reference TRBV19 and TRBJ1-5): DGGITQSPKYLFRKEGQNVTLSCEQNLNHDAMYWYRQDPGQGLRLIYYSQIVNDFQKGDIAEGYSVSREKKESFPLTVTSAQKNPTAFYLCASSIGRNIQPQHFGDGTRLSIL.

The chain has TRBV19 and TRBJ2-3; TRBD1 agrees at 9 bases. Looked up from germline, CDR1 is LNHDA and CDR2 is SQIVND (reference sequence). V lost 5 bases, J lost 6 bases, and 9 bases stayed unmatched. The CDR3 is 15 amino acids. The CDR3 spells CASSSPGQGSDTQYF. The DNA for the CDR3 is TGTGCCAGTAGTTCTCCGGGACAGGGTTCCGATACGCAGTATTTT.

The genes are TRBV27 and TRBJ1-1; 7 bases are shared with TRBD1. Losses at the gene ends were 8 bases for V and 1 base for J; bases not matched to a gene: 1. The CDR3 covers 12 residues. Germline lookup yields CDR1 MNHEY and CDR2 SMNVEV (reference sequence). CDR3 region: CASWTGNTEAFF. In nucleotides, the CDR3 is TGTGCCAGCTGGACAGGGAACACTGAAGCTTTCTTT.

This clone came up once. This chain links TRBV2 with TRBJ2-5, with D possibly TRBD2 on 5 matching bases. Trimming cost V 7 bases and J 5 bases, with 17 bases left between them. The CDR3 runs to 14 residues. Germline V gene data show CDR1 as SNHLY and CDR2 as FYNNEI. Here the CDR3 reads CASKRSGADETQYF. DNA for the CDR3: TGTGCCAGCAAGCGGTCGGGTGCGGATGAGACCCAGTACTTC.

This clone showed up just a few times. V gene TRBV25-1 combines with J gene TRBJ1-2; D gene unclear. The V end lost 3 bases, the J end lost 8 bases, and 22 bases lay between the germline ends. Germline V gives CDR1 MGHDK, CDR2 SYGVNS. The CDR3 extends over 16 amino acids. The DNA of the CDR3 is TGTGCCAGCAGTGAGCAGACAAACGGGTTTCGGGAGGGCTACACCTTC. Translation gives CASSEQTNGFREGYTF.

The chain has TRBV11-3 and TRBJ2-1; possible D gene TRBD2, 6 bases. The V end was cut by 5 bases, the J end by 7 bases, with 21 bases between. The CDR3 length is 16 residues. CDR1 is SGHNT, CDR2 YENEEA, per germline. CDR3 DNA sequence: TGTGCCAGCAGCGACTTAGGAGGGAGGACGAGTAATGAGCAGTTCTTC. As protein: CASSDLGGRTSNEQFF.

This clone was recorded only once. This chain joins TRBV27 and TRBJ2-3; D perhaps matches TRBD1 (5 bases). The CDR3 runs to 11 residues. Germline CDR1 reads MNHEY; CDR2 reads SMNVEV (reference sequence). V was pared by 10 bases and J by 5 bases, with 10 bases between. Here the CDR3 reads CATGRGDTQYF. CDR3 nucleotide sequence: TGTGCCACAGGGCGAGGAGATACGCAGTATTTT.

This chain connects TRBV11-2 to TRBJ2-3, with D perhaps TRBD2 (6 bases). V was shortened by 9 bases and J by 8 bases, with 18 bases between the two germline ends. Germline V gene sequence: CDR1 SGHAT, CDR2 FQNNGV. CDR3 length equals 13 residues. The CDR3 protein is CASLDSGEGTQYF. CDR3 DNA sequence: TGTGCCAGTTTAGATAGCGGTGAAGGTACGCAGTATTTT.

As to this clone: Additional DNA sequences in this sample encode the identical CDR3. The chain has TRBV21-1 and TRBJ2-7; the listed D gene, TRBD2, was not tested against the DNA. TRBV21-1 is deemed a pseudogene. This CDR3 has 19 amino acids. The CDR3 region is CASSKYGSGGSSGSYEQYV. For the CDR3, the DNA is TGTGCCAGCAGCAAATACGGGTCGGGGGGTTCGTCGGGCTCCTACGAGCAGTACGTC.

The chain links TRBV14 to TRBJ2-1; 7 nucleotides match TRBD2. The CDR3 runs to 15 residues. In germline, CDR1 is SGHDN, CDR2 FVKESK. V lost 3 bases and J lost 0; bases outside the gene matches: 2. CDR3 residues: CASSHRGDSYNEQFF. CDR3 nucleotides: TGTGCCAGCAGCCACCGGGGGGACTCCTACAATGAGCAGTTCTTC.

The J gene is TRBJ2-3, the V gene TRBV9, with 9 bases lining up with TRBD2. The CDR3 is made up of 15 amino acids. Trimming at V came to 3 bases and at J to 6 bases, leaving 8 bases not matched to a gene. The germline CDR1 and CDR2 sequences are SGDLS and YYNGEE. For the CDR3, the DNA is TGTGCCAGCAGCGGAAGGGTAGCGGGGGTGGATACGCAGTATTTT. Its translation is CASSGRVAGVDTQYF.

The chain links TRBV27 to TRBJ2-5; 12 bases are a match to TRBD2. The germline gives CDR1 MNHEY, CDR2 SMNVEV (reference sequence). The CDR3 is 15 residues long. V shed 5 bases, J shed 5 bases, and the junction held 6 bases outside the gene matches. CDR3 DNA sequence: TGTGCCAGCAGTGAGACTAGCGGGGGCGGGGAGACCCAGTACTTC. Residues: CASSETSGGGETQYF.

The V and J genes are TRBV27 and TRBJ1-6; TRBD1 is a possible D gene (5 bases). The CDR3 is made up of 15 amino acids. Trimming stripped 5 bases from V and 7 bases from J, with 15 bases between. Germline values: CDR1 MNHEY, CDR2 SMNVEV (reference sequence). CDR3 protein: CASSGAGLPNSPLHF. CDR3 in DNA: TGTGCCAGCAGTGGGGCGGGACTTCCCAATTCACCCCTCCACTTT.

The rearrangement links TRBV27 to TRBJ2-1, with TRBD2 identical over 11 bases. Germline-derived CDR1 and CDR2 are MNHEY and SMNVEV (reference sequence). The CDR3 is made up of 15 amino acids. The trim removed 6 bases at V and 6 bases at J, leaving 7 bases unmatched. The DNA of the CDR3 is TGTGCCAGCAGCCCCGGGACTAGCGGAGGCAATGAGCAGTTCTTC. Amino acids: CASSPGTSGGNEQFF.

The chain couples TRBV28 to TRBJ2-1; D is possibly TRBD1 (6 bases). V dropped 5 bases and J dropped 1 base, with 9 bases sitting between them. The CDR3 spans 14 residues. CDR1 is MDHEN, CDR2 SYDVKM, per germline. As DNA, the CDR3 is TGTGCCAGCAGTCAGAGGGGGTCCTACAATGAGCAGTTCTTC. Protein product: CASSQRGSYNEQFF.

The rearrangement uses TRBV9 and TRBJ2-1; 13 nucleotides agree with TRBD2. CDR1 is SGDLS and CDR2 is YYNGEE in the germline V gene. V shed 0 bases and J 7 bases; nucleotides not matched to a gene: 16. The length of the CDR3 is 20 residues. In DNA, the CDR3 is TGTGCCAGCAGCGTAGCGTCTAGACTAGCGGGAGGACTCGGGGGGAATGAGCAGTTCTTC. It is translated as CASSVASRLAGGLGGNEQFF.

The rearrangement joins TRBV24-1 to TRBJ2-1, with 8 bases lining up with TRBD1. CDR1 is KGHDR and CDR2 is SFDVKD in the germline V gene. The V and J ends lost 11 bases and 4 bases, in that order; junction bases with no gene match: 6. CDR3 length: 13 amino acids. DNA of the CDR3: TGTGCCAGCCAGGGGGCGGGTTACAATGAGCAGTTCTTC. Translating it yields CASQGAGYNEQFF.

The chain carries TRBV10-2 and TRBJ1-3; D gene unclear. In germline, CDR1 is WSHSY, CDR2 SAAADI. The CDR3 extends over 14 amino acids. The germline V and J ends were trimmed by 2 bases and 0 bases, with 5 bases remaining between them. The CDR3: CASSETASGNTIYF. In DNA form, the CDR3 reads TGCGCCAGCAGTGAGACAGCCTCTGGAAACACCATATATTTT.